This TCR beta chain was observed in a study of cytomegalovirus exposure and HLA in healthy donors. Study details: From HLA-typed donors, an early data release held roughly 80 million unique TCRs. Findings and limits, study-wide: With later analysis, a missense DCLRE1C variant became linked to TCR beta V- and J-gene trimming. Later analysis revealed greater clonal expansion in HLA-associated TCR beta chains than in equally common others. Later on, an analysis showed TCR association rates differing by HLA locus, with DRB1 the most and HLA-C the fewest.

Germline CDR1 is MDHEN and CDR2 is SYDVKM. Trimming took off 8 bases at V and 2 bases at J, with 13 bases between the two ends. This CDR3 comprises 13 residues. Primers for the PCR totalled 60 Vbeta and 13 Jbeta. Only in-frame clones appear in the TCRdb table, and some are missing; sequencing was by immunoSEQ multiplex PCR. The table lists roughly 200,000 clones, about 70% of them singletons. The table lists this clone with a few counts. What it recognizes is unknown. The chain employs TRBV28 and TRBJ2-7; D perhaps matches TRBD2 (5 bases). The source is a woman aged 25 to 45 in good health and CMV-seronegative. Sequencing input: PBMCs. The DNA of the CDR3 is TGTGCCAGCCGGAGGAGGCCCCCCTACGAGCAGTACTTC. Its translation is CASRRRPPYEQYF.